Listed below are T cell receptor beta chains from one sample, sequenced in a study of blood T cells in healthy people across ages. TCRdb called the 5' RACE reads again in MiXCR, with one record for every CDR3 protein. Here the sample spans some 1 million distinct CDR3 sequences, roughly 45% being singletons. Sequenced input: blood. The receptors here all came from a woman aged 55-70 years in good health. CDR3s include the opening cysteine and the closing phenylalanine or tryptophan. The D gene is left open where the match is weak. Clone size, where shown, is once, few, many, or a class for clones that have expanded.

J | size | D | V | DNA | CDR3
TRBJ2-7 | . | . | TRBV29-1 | TGCAGCGTTGAGGTGGGGGGATCCTACGAGCAGTACTTC | CSVEVGGSYEQYF
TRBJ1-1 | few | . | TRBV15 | TGTGCCACCCGTGCGGGGGGCTTTTCGAACACTGAAGCTTTCTTT | CATRAGGFSNTEAFF
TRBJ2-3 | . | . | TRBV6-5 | TGTGCCAGCAGTTACGGCGGGGCCTGGGCAGATACGCAGTATTTT | CASSYGGAWADTQYF
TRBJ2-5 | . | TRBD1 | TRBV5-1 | TGCGCCAGCAGCAGCGGAGACCGGACAGGGAATGAGGAGACCCAGTACTTC | CASSSGDRTGNEETQYF
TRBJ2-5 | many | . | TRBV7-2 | TGTGCCAGCAGCTTGGGTACTTGGGAGACCCAGTACTTC | CASSLGTWETQYF
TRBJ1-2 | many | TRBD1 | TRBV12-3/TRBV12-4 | TGTGCCAGCAGGGAAACAGGGGAAGGGTTCTATGGCTACACCTTC | CASRETGEGFYGYTF
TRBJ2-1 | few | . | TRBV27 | TGTGCCACCCACTCCTACAATGAGCAGTTCTTC | CATHSYNEQFF
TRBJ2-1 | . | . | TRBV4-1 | TGCGCCAGCAGCCAAGAAATAAGAAATTTCGATGAGCAGTTCTTC | CASSQEIRNFDEQFF
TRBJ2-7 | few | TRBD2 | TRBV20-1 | TGCAGTGCTAGAGATTCGGCTAGCGGGAGCGCCGAGCAGTACTTC | CSARDSASGSAEQYF
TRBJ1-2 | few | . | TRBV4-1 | TGCGCCAGCAGACCCGTGACGGGAGGGTACTATGGCTACACCTTC | CASRPVTGGYYGYTF
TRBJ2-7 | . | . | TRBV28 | TGTGCCAGCAGTGGGGTAAAGTCGGCGCAGTACTTC | CASSGVKSAQYF
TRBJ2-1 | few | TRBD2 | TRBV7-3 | TGTGCCAGCAGCTTATCCAGCGGGGGTGGTAATGAGCAGTTCTTC | CASSLSSGGGNEQFF
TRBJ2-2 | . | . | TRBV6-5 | TGTGCCAGCAGAGGACAGTTCTACACCGGGGAGCTGTTTTTT | CASRGQFYTGELFF
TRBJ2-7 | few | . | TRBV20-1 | TGCAGTGCTCCTAGAAATCAGGTAGGGTCCGAGCAGTACTTC | CSAPRNQVGSEQYF
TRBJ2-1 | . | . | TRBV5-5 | TGTGCCAGCAGCTCGCCCTCAGGTTCCAATGAGCAGTTCTTC | CASSSPSGSNEQFF
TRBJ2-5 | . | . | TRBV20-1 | TGCAGTGCTAACCCCTCCGAGGGGCACCAAGAGACCCAGTACTTC | CSANPSEGHQETQYF
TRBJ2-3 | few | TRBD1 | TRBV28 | TGTGCCAGCAGTCGTCGACAGGGGCATCAAGATACGCAGTATTTT | CASSRRQGHQDTQYF